This T cell receptor (beta chain) comes out of a study of response to subunit inactivated influenza vaccine. The V gene lost 6 bases and the J gene lost 0 bases, with 12 bases spanning the gap. The CDR3 consists of 15 residues. The germline gives CDR1 SNHLY, CDR2 FYNNEI. TCRdb independently ran MiXCR on the RT-PCR reads; one entry per CDR3 protein. The profile shows roughly 650,000 distinct CDR3 sequences, 11% to 15% of them singletons. The source material was PBMCs from blood, sampled 14 to 15 days before vaccination. The clonotype comes from a man aged 45-65 years who received an inactivated influenza vaccine. V usage is TRBV2 and J usage is TRBJ2-1, with TRBD1 as a possible D gene (5 bases). The CDR3 sequence: CASRGRLSSYNEQFF. The CDR3 DNA reads as TGTGCCAGCAGGGGGCGATTGAGCTCCTACAATGAGCAGTTCTTC.